The 10 T cell receptor beta chains reported below all come from one sample, sequenced in a study of blood T cell repertoires in COVID-19. Clones were sequenced by immunoSEQ multiplex PCR, and TCRdb holds only the in-frame ones, with some missing. This table has roughly 180,000 clones, more than 70% appearing once. The material sequenced was PBMCs or T cells enriched from blood (not recorded which). Source of these receptors: a woman aged 45 to 65 in a cohort exposed to, infected with or recovered from COVID-19 (not recorded which).

The chain joins TRBV20-1 to TRBJ2-1; perhaps TRBD2 as D (5 bases). The CDR3 runs 10 residues. Per germline, CDR1 DFQATT and CDR2 SNEGSKA (reference sequence). V was pared by 1 base and J by 10 bases, with 5 bases between. Written as DNA, the CDR3 is TGCAGTGCTAGAGTAGCGGAGCAGTTCTTC. Protein sequence: CSARVAEQFF.

The sample holds one count of this clone. The CDR3 is CAITSGQQETQYF. In DNA, the CDR3 is TGTGCCATCACCTCGGGACAGCAAGAGACCCAGTACTTC. The rearrangement joins TRBV10-3 to TRBJ2-5, with TRBD1 matching 7 bases. V shed 7 bases, J shed 2 bases, and the junction held 4 bases outside the gene matches. Germline V gene lookup returns CDR1 ENHRY and CDR2 SYGVKD. The CDR3 consists of 13 residues.

Here the CDR3 reads CASRPTGGGGYTF. In DNA, the CDR3 is TGTGCCAGCAGACCAACAGGGGGCGGTGGCTACACCTTC. The chain joins TRBV7-2 to TRBJ1-2; 9 bases line up with TRBD1. The germline gives CDR1 SGHTA, CDR2 FQGNSA. The CDR3 extends over 13 amino acids. V lost 6 bases to trimming and J lost 7 bases; unmatched junction nucleotides: 6.

This clone was detected only once. V gene TRBV6-5 combines with J gene TRBJ2-7, with TRBD1 matching over 7 bases. CDR1 and CDR2 from the germline V gene are MNHEY and SVGAGI. The length of the CDR3 is 12 residues. The V gene end was trimmed by 6 bases and the J gene end by 7 bases; junction bases not matched to a gene: 6. The CDR3 DNA reads as TGTGCCAGCAGACGGGACAGCGGTGAGCAGTACTTC. It translates to CASRRDSGEQYF.

The J gene is TRBJ1-4, the V gene TRBV30; unclear D gene. Germline CDR1 reads GTSNPN; CDR2 reads SVGIG (reference sequence). This CDR3 has 13 amino acids. V lost 0 bases and J lost 7, with 9 bases in between. CDR3 sequence: CAWSVLSPEKLFF. The CDR3, as DNA: TGTGCCTGGAGTGTTCTGTCCCCTGAAAAACTGTTTTTT.

The chain has TRBV19 and TRBJ2-1; D gene unclear. The length of the CDR3 is 15 residues. Germline CDR1 and CDR2: LNHDA and SQIVND (reference sequence). Trimming took off 3 bases at V and 0 bases at J, with 9 bases between the two ends. Here the CDR3 reads CASSIDKSSYNEQFF. The CDR3 DNA reads TGTGCCAGTAGTATTGATAAGAGCTCCTACAATGAGCAGTTCTTC. The full variable domain, with the rest looked up from reference TRBV19 and TRBJ2-1, is DGGITQSPKYLFRKEGQNVTLSCEQNLNHDAMYWYRQDPGQGLRLIYYSQIVNDFQKGDIAEGYSVSREKKESFPLTVTSAQKNPTAFYLCASSIDKSSYNEQFFGPGTRLTVL.

This chain links TRBV6-1 with TRBJ2-3; no definite D call. Deletions cut 2 bases from V and 11 bases from J, with 11 bases between. The length of the CDR3 is 12 residues. CDR1 and CDR2 (germline): MNHNS, SASEGT. The CDR3 is CASSESPLMQYF. The CDR3 DNA reads as TGTGCCAGCAGTGAATCTCCGTTAATGCAGTATTTT.

This chain joins TRBV2 and TRBJ2-3; the match to TRBD2 covers 12 bases. CDR3 size: 19 residues. J gave up 2 bases and V 6 bases, and 15 bases lay outside the gene matches. Germline V gene sequence: CDR1 SNHLY, CDR2 FYNNEI. The CDR3 sequence is CASSLSIPGLAGPTDTQYF. As DNA, the CDR3 is TGTGCCAGCAGCCTTTCGATTCCGGGACTAGCGGGCCCCACAGATACGCAGTATTTT. Looking up the rest from reference TRBV2 and TRBJ2-3 gives the full variable domain: EPEVTQTPSHQVTQMGQEVILRCVPISNHLYFYWYRQILGQKVEFLVSFYNNEISEKSEIFDDQFSVERPDGSNFTLKIRSTKLEDSAMYFCASSLSIPGLAGPTDTQYFGPGTRLTVL.

The genes are TRBV28 and TRBJ2-3; possibly TRBD2 for D (5 bases). Germline V gives CDR1 MDHEN, CDR2 SYDVKM. V was cut by 3 bases and J by 4 bases, with 8 bases left in between. The CDR3 runs to 13 residues. Here the CDR3 reads CASSFSGADTQYF. Here the CDR3 DNA reads TGTGCCAGCAGTTTTTCCGGGGCAGATACGCAGTATTTT.

This clone was counted only a few times. The V and J genes are TRBV2 and TRBJ1-4, with D possibly matching TRBD1 (6 bases). V lost 7 bases and J 5 bases, leaving 11 bases between the germline ends. CDR3 length: 13 residues. Germline V gene data show CDR1 as SNHLY and CDR2 as FYNNEI. The CDR3 here is CASNYRENEKLFF. The CDR3 coding sequence is TGTGCCAGCAATTACAGGGAGAATGAAAAACTGTTTTTT.